The subject of this entry is one T cell receptor (beta chain). This sample is part of a study of blood T cell repertoires in COVID-19. Study-wide background: Some COVID-19 samples were acute and others convalescent; all came from the United States, Italy and Spain. Nucleic acid was either cDNA or gDNA, and it came from T cells, B-cell-depleted T cells, or PBMCs.

V trimming: 4 bases; J trimming: 3 bases; junction bases outside the gene matches: 10. CDR3 length: 17 amino acids. Germline assignment: CDR1 LGHDT and CDR2 YNNKEL (reference sequence). Original analysis: Amplification with reference gene primers provided the estimates of nucleated cell counts. TCRdb's table, derived via immunoSEQ multiplex PCR, lists solely in-frame clones and lacks some. The V and J calls and clone size come from that table; D and trimming were worked out from the DNA. The repertoire holds around 150,000 clones, with 80% to 90% as singletons. Sequenced input: peripheral blood. V and J are TRBV3-1 (or the pseudogene TRBV3-2) and TRBJ1-3; 9 bases are shared with TRBD1. The TCR comes from a woman in her fifties or sixties with active COVID-19. Here the CDR3 reads CASSRSPGQGVGNTIYF. CDR3 nucleotides: TGTGCCAGCAGCCGATCCCCGGGACAGGGAGTTGGAAACACCATATATTTT.